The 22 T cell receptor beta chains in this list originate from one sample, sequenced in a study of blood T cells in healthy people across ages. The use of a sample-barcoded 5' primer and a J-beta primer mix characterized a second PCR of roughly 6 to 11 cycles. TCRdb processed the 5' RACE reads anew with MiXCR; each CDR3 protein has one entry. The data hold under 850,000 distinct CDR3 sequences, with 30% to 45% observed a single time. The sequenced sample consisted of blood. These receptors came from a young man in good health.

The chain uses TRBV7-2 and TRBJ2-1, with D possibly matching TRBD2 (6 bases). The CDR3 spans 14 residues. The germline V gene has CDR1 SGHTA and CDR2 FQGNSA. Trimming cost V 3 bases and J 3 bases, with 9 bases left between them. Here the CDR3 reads CASSLREVYNEQFF. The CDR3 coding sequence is TGTGCCAGCAGCTTGAGGGAGGTCTACAATGAGCAGTTCTTC. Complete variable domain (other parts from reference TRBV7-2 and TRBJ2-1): GAGVSQSPSNKVTEKGKDVELRCDPISGHTALYWYRQSLGQGLEFLIYFQGNSAPDKSGLPSDRFSAERTGGSVSTLTIQRTQQEDSAVYLCASSLREVYNEQFFGPGTRLTVL.

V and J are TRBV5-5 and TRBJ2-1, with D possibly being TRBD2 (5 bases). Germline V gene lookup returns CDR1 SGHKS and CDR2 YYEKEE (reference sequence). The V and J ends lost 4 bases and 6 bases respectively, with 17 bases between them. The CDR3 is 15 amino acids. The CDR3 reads CASSARESFSNEQFF. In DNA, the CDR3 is TGTGCCAGCAGCGCCCGGGAATCCTTCTCCAATGAGCAGTTCTTC.

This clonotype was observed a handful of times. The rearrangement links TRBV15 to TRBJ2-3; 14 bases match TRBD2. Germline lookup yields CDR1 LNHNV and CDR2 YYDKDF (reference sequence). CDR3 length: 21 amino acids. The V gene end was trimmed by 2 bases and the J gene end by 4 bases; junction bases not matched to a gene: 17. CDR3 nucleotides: TGTGCCACCAGCAGATCAATGACTAGCGGGGGGGCCGATACGATTGCAGATACGCAGTATTTT. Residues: CATSRSMTSGGADTIADTQYF.

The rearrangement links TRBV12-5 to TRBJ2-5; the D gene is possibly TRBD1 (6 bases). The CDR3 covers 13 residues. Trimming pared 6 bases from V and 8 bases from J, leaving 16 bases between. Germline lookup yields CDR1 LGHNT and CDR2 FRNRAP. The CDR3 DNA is TGTGCTAGTGGGCCGACCCCAGGGGTTACCCAGTACTTC. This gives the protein CASGPTPGVTQYF.

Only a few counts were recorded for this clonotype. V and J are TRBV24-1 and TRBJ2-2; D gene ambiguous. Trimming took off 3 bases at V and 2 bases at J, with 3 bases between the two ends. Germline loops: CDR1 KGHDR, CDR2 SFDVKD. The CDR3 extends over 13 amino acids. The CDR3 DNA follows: TGTGCCACCAGTGATCCAAACACCGGGGAGCTGTTTTTT. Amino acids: CATSDPNTGELFF.

In DNA, the CDR3 is TGTGCCAGCAGTTCGTATGAAGGGGACACCGGGGAGCTGTTTTTT. This gives the protein CASSSYEGDTGELFF. The chain links TRBV27 to TRBJ2-2; D possibly corresponds to TRBD1 (5 bases). CDR1 and CDR2 (germline): MNHEY, SMNVEV (reference sequence). V lost 4 bases, J lost 3 bases, and 12 bases lay in between. The CDR3 contains 15 residues.

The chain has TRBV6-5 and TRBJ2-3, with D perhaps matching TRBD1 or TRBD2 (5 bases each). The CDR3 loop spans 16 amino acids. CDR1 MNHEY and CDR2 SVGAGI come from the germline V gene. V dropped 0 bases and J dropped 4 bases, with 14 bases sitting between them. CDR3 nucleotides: TGTGCCAGCAGTTACTCCAGGGACCGTTCGGCAGATACGCAGTATTTT. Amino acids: CASSYSRDRSADTQYF.

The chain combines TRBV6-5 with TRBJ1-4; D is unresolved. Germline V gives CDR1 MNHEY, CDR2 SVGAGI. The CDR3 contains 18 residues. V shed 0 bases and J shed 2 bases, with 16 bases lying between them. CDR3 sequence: CASSYSMARDRTNEKLFF. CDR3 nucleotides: TGTGCCAGCAGTTACTCGATGGCGAGAGATAGGACTAATGAAAAACTGTTTTTT.

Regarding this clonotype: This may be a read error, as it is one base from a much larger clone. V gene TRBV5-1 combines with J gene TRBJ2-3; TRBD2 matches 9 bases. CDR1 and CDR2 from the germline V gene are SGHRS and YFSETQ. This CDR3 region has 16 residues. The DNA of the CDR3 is TGCGCCGGCAGCTTGGGTCCGGGACTAGCTTCTGATACGCAGTATTTT. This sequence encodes CAGSLGPGLASDTQYF.

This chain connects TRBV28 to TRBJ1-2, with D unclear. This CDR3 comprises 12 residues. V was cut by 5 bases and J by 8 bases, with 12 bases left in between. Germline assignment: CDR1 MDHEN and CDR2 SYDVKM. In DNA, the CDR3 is TGTGCCAGCAGTCTCAGGCATACGGGCTACACCTTC. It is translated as CASSLRHTGYTF.

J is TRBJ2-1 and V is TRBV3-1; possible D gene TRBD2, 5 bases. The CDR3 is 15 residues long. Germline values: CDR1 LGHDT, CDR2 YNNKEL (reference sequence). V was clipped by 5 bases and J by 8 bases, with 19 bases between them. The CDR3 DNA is TGTGCCAGCAGCTTGATACGGGAAGGCAATGATGAGCAGTTCTTC. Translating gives CASSLIREGNDEQFF.

The CDR3 is CASSLVNGELFF. CDR3 nucleotide sequence: TGTGCCAGCAGTTTAGTGAACGGGGAGCTGTTTTTT. The V gene is TRBV27, the J gene TRBJ2-2; D remains ambiguous. The ends were cut back, 2 bases at V and 7 bases at J, with 5 bases in the middle. This CDR3 spans 12 amino acids. Germline CDR1 and CDR2: MNHEY and SMNVEV (reference sequence).

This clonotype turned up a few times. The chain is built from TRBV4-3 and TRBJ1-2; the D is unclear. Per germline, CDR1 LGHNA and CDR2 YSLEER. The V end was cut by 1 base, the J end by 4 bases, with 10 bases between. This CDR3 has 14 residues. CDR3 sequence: CASSQGTGFYGYTF. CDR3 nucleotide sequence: TGCGCCAGCAGCCAAGGAACGGGTTTCTATGGCTACACCTTC.

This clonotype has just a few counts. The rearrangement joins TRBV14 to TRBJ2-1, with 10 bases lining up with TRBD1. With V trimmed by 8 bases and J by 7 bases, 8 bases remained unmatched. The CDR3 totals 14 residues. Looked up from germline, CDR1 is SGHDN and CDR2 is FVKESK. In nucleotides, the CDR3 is TGTGCCAGCGCAGGACAGGGGGTCGGTAATGAGCAGTTCTTC. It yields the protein CASAGQGVGNEQFF.

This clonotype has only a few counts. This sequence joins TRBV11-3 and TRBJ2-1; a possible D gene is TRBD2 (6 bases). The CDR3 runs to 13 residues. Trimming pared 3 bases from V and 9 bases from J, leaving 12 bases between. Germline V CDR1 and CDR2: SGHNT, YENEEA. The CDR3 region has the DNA TGTGCCAGCAGCTTTCTAGCGTCGGGTGAGCAGTTCTTC. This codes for CASSFLASGEQFF. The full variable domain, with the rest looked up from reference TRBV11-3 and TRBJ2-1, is EAGVVQSPRYKIIEKKQPVAFWCNPISGHNTLYWYLQNLGQGPELLIRYENEEAVDDSQLPKDRFSAERLKGVDSTLKIQPAELGDSAVYLCASSFLASGEQFFGPGTRLTVL.

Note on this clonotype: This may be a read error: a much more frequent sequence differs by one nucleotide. The CDR3 loop reads CASNPLWGYEQYF. The CDR3 DNA reads as TGTGCCAGCAATCCACTCTGGGGCTACGAGCAGTACTTC. The chain links TRBV12-3 or TRBV12-4 to TRBJ2-7; D call uncertain. V dropped 7 bases and J dropped 3 bases, with 13 bases sitting between them. This CDR3 is 13 amino acids long.

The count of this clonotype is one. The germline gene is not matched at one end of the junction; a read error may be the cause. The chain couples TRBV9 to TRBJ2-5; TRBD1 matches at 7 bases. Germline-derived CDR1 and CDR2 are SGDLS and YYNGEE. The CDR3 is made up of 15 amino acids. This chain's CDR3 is CAGSVNRGVQETQYF. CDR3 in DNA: TGTGCCGGCAGCGTGAACAGGGGAGTTCAAGAGACCCAGTACTTC.

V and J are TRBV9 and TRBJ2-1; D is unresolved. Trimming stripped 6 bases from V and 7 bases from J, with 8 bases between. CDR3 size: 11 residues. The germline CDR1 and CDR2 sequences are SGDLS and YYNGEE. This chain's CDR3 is CASKAGNEQFF. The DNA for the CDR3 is TGTGCCAGCAAGGCCGGGAATGAGCAGTTCTTC.

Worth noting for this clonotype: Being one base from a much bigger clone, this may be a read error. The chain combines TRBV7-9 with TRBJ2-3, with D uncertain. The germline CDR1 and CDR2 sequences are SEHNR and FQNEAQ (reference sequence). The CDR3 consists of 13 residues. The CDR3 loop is CASSPRGPDAQYF. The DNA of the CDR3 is TGTGCCAGCAGCCCAAGAGGCCCAGATGCGCAGTATTTT.

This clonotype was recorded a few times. CDR3 nucleotides: TGTGCCAGCAGCTTATGGGGGGCTGGCAATGAGCAGTTCTTC. This encodes CASSLWGAGNEQFF. The chain couples TRBV5-6 to TRBJ2-1; D tentatively reads TRBD1 or TRBD2 (6 bases each). Trimming removed 2 bases at V and 6 bases at J, with 12 bases between. The CDR3 totals 14 residues. Germline V gene sequence: CDR1 SGHDT, CDR2 YYEEEE.

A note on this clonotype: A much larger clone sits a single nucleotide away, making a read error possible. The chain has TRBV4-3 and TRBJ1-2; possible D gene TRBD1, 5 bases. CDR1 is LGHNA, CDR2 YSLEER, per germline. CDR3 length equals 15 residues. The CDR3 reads CASSQDEGTNYGHTF. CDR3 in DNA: TGCGCCAGCAGCCAAGATGAGGGGACTAACTATGGCCACACCTTC.

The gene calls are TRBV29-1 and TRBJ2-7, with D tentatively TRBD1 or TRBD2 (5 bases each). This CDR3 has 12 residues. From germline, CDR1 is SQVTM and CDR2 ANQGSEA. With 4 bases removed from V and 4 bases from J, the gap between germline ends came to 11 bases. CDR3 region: CSVGDAIYEQYF. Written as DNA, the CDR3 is TGCAGCGTTGGGGACGCCATATACGAGCAGTACTTC.